These 28 T cell receptor beta chains share one sample of origin, sequenced in a study of sequential checkpoint blockade in melanoma. The data were produced by immunoSEQ multiplex PCR, yet TCRdb's version contains in-frame clones alone and is incomplete. This sample carries 20,000 or so clones, approximately 82% of them seen once, and the ten largest clones take about 40%. Treatment indicated: randomized to nivolumab then ipilimumab (arm A) or the reverse (arm B). Sequenced here: CD8+ T cells sorted from blood (inferred from file names), sampled from a patient given nivolumab and ipilimumab in sequence. The receptors come from a human donor with melanoma.

The rearrangement links TRBV27 to TRBJ1-4; D remains ambiguous. The germline V gene encodes CDR1 MNHEY and CDR2 SMNVEV (reference sequence). Between the trimmed V and J ends, which lost 2 bases and 10 bases, there was a span of 5 bases. This CDR3 has 11 residues. The CDR3 DNA follows: TGTGCCAGCAGTTTAACGGGAAAACTGTTTTTT. Translating it yields CASSLTGKLFF.

This CDR3 is CASSLARGYEQYF. DNA of the CDR3: TGTGCCAGCAGCTTGGCCAGGGGGTACGAGCAGTACTTC. V and J are TRBV5-6 and TRBJ2-7; 7 bases fit TRBD1. The CDR3 runs to 13 residues. V shed 0 bases, J shed 4 bases, and the junction held 1 base outside the gene matches. Germline CDR1 is SGHDT and CDR2 is YYEEEE.

The chain carries TRBV6-5 and TRBJ1-2; TRBD1 might be the D (5 bases). The CDR3 length is 13 residues. Trimming took off 7 bases at V and 6 bases at J, with 15 bases between the two ends. The germline V gene has CDR1 MNHEY and CDR2 SVGAGI. This CDR3 reads CASTPAGQDGYTF. CDR3 nucleotides: TGTGCCAGCACCCCCGCGGGGCAAGATGGCTACACCTTC.

CDR3 in amino acids: CASSVDRGSYEQYF. CDR3 DNA: TGTGCCAGCAGCGTCGACAGGGGTTCCTACGAGCAGTACTTC. J is TRBJ2-7 and V is TRBV9, with 8 bases lining up with TRBD1. Trimming took 2 bases from V and 1 from J; bases not matched to a gene: 2. This CDR3 is built from 14 residues. Germline V gives CDR1 SGDLS, CDR2 YYNGEE. Combining the CDR3 with reference TRBV9 and TRBJ2-7 gives the whole variable domain DSGVTQTPKHLITATGQRVTLRCSPRSGDLSVYWYQQSLDQGLQFLIQYYNGEERAKGNILERFSAQQFPDLHSELNLSSLELGDSALYFCASSVDRGSYEQYFGPGTRLTVT.

The chain carries TRBV7-9 and TRBJ1-4; 10 nucleotides match TRBD1. V lost 1 base to trimming and J lost 6 bases; unmatched junction nucleotides: 5. CDR1 is SEHNR, CDR2 FQNEAQ, per germline (reference sequence). There are 16 residues in the CDR3. This chain's CDR3 is CASSLGRTGGDEKLFF. CDR3 sequence (DNA): TGTGCCAGCAGCTTAGGCCGGACAGGGGGAGATGAAAAACTGTTTTTT.

The chain joins TRBV27 to TRBJ1-5, with D tentatively TRBD1 (5 bases). Germline CDR1 and CDR2: MNHEY and SMNVEV (reference sequence). CDR3 length: 16 residues. V was shortened by 0 bases and J by 6 bases, with 15 bases between the two germline ends. In DNA form, the CDR3 reads TGTGCCAGCAGTTTATCGGGCAGGGTCAGGATTCAGCCCCAGCATTTT. This encodes CASSLSGRVRIQPQHF.

The chain recombines TRBV27 with TRBJ2-3, with D possibly TRBD2 on 5 matching bases. Germline CDR1 is MNHEY and CDR2 is SMNVEV (reference sequence). CDR3 length: 13 residues. With 4 bases removed from V and 8 bases from J, the gap between germline ends came to 13 bases. The CDR3 DNA is TGTGCCAGCAGTTCCGAGGGCTTTGGTACGCAGTATTTT. This sequence encodes CASSSEGFGTQYF.

This clone has more than one count but fewer than ten. This sequence joins TRBV7-9 and TRBJ1-2, with 7 bases identical to TRBD1. Germline values: CDR1 SEHNR, CDR2 FQNEAQ (reference sequence). The CDR3 spans 13 residues. V dropped 5 bases and J dropped 6; count of bases not matched to a gene: 6. DNA of the CDR3: TGTGCCAGCAGCCCAGGGGGTAGAGATGGCTACACCTTC. Translating gives CASSPGGRDGYTF.

Comments on this clone: Distinct nucleotide sequences in the sample also encode this CDR3. The genes are TRBV5-1 and TRBJ2-5, with D possibly being TRBD1 (5 bases). Trimming stripped 0 bases from V and 5 bases from J, with 11 bases between. The germline gives CDR1 SGHRS, CDR2 YFSETQ. This CDR3 contains 14 residues. The CDR3 DNA reads as TGCGCCAGCAGCTTGGGACAGTTAGGGGAGACCCAGTACTTC. It is translated as CASSLGQLGETQYF.

The J gene is TRBJ2-1, the V gene TRBV10-3; the D gene is possibly TRBD2 (6 bases). Germline-derived CDR1 and CDR2 are ENHRY and SYGVKD. V dropped 0 bases and J dropped 7 bases, with 7 bases sitting between them. The CDR3 is 13 amino acids. CDR3 in DNA: TGTGCCATCAGTGAGTCTGGGGGGAATGAGCAGTTCTTC. Amino acid sequence: CAISESGGNEQFF.

This rearrangement joins TRBV4-2 to TRBJ2-5; D may be TRBD2 (5 bases). The J call may be wrong; the DNA end is better matched by TRBJ2-7. CDR3 length: 12 residues. Germline V CDR1 and CDR2: LGHNA, YNFKEQ. This chain's CDR3 is CASSPGGYEQYF. The CDR3 region has the DNA TGTGCCAGCAGCCCCGGCGGGTACGAGCAGTACTTC.

CDR3 residues: CATSRGWGGGTEAFF. CDR3 coding DNA: TGTGCCACCAGCAGGGGTTGGGGGGGAGGCACTGAAGCTTTCTTT. The chain couples TRBV15 to TRBJ1-1; D may be TRBD1 (5 bases). Germline CDR1 reads LNHNV; CDR2 reads YYDKDF (reference sequence). The V and J ends lost 3 bases and 4 bases respectively, with 15 bases between them. The CDR3 runs to 15 residues.

The V gene is TRBV6-1, the J gene TRBJ1-5, with D unresolved. Germline V gene data show CDR1 as MNHNS and CDR2 as SASEGT. Trimming pared 6 bases from V and 6 bases from J, leaving 6 bases between. This CDR3 has 11 residues. As DNA, the CDR3 is TGTGCCAGCAGCCCGGGTCAGCCCCAGCATTTT. Amino acids: CASSPGQPQHF.

The chain couples TRBV15 to TRBJ2-3; 9 positions agree with TRBD2. The junction had 5 bases not matched to a gene; V was cut back by 3 bases and J by 4 bases. Per germline, CDR1 LNHNV and CDR2 YYDKDF (reference sequence). CDR3 length equals 15 residues. The CDR3 loop is CATSSRAGGADTQYF. In nucleotides, the CDR3 is TGTGCCACCAGCAGTCGAGCGGGAGGAGCAGATACGCAGTATTTT.

This clone was detected only a few times. The chain links TRBV14 to TRBJ1-3; D not resolved. Trimming cost V 0 bases and J 4 bases, with 7 bases left between them. The germline CDR1 and CDR2 sequences are SGHDN and FVKESK. This CDR3 contains 14 residues. The CDR3 DNA reads as TGTGCCAGCAGCCAAGACTTTGAGGGAAACACCATATATTTT. Protein product: CASSQDFEGNTIYF.

The chain links TRBV27 to TRBJ2-7, with TRBD1 identical over 9 bases. J lost 9 bases, V lost 6 bases, and 18 bases had no gene match. The CDR3 length is 16 residues. Germline V CDR1 and CDR2: MNHEY, SMNVEV (reference sequence). This CDR3 is CASSPGQGDFFFGQYF. In nucleotides, the CDR3 is TGTGCCAGCAGCCCGGGACAGGGCGATTTTTTCTTTGGGCAGTACTTC.

The J gene is TRBJ1-5, the V gene TRBV7-9; 8 bases are a match to TRBD1. CDR1 is SEHNR, CDR2 FQNEAQ, per germline (reference sequence). The CDR3 is 14 amino acids. The V and J ends lost 5 bases and 6 bases, in that order; junction bases with no gene match: 6. Here the CDR3 reads CASSETGGSQPQHF. The CDR3 DNA reads TGTGCCAGCAGCGAAACAGGGGGTTCTCAGCCCCAGCATTTT. Supplemented by reference TRBV7-9 and TRBJ1-5, the full variable domain reads DTGVSQNPRHKITKRGQNVTFRCDPISEHNRLYWYRQTLGQGPEFLTYFQNEAQLEKSRLLSDRFSAERPKGSFSTLEIQRTEQGDSAMYLCASSETGGSQPQHFGDGTRLSIL.

This chain connects TRBV28 to TRBJ1-5; 7 positions agree with TRBD1. The CDR3 totals 17 residues. With V trimmed by 6 bases and J by 4 bases, 15 bases remained unmatched. The germline V gene has CDR1 MDHEN and CDR2 SYDVKM. The CDR3 sequence: CASSPPGSTGSNQPQHF. The CDR3 DNA is TGTGCCAGCAGCCCCCCTGGCTCGACAGGGAGTAATCAGCCCCAGCATTTT.

The chain carries TRBV7-9 and TRBJ2-2; tentative D call: TRBD2 (5 bases). This CDR3 is built from 14 residues. Germline CDR1 and CDR2: SEHNR and FQNEAQ (reference sequence). V lost 6 bases to trimming and J lost 6 bases, with 14 bases between them. The CDR3 reads CASSPHAGSGELFF. The CDR3, as DNA: TGTGCCAGCAGTCCCCACGCGGGCTCCGGGGAGCTGTTTTTT.

The chain recombines TRBV28 with TRBJ1-4; 10 bases fit TRBD1. The J segment lost 6 bases and the V segment lost 5 bases, leaving 6 bases of the junction unmatched. The germline V gene encodes CDR1 MDHEN and CDR2 SYDVKM. The CDR3 is 15 amino acids. The CDR3 DNA reads TGTGCCAGCAGTGGCATAGGGACAGGGGATGAAAAACTGTTTTTT. Its protein product is CASSGIGTGDEKLFF.

This clone was counted between two and nine times. This sequence joins TRBV28 and TRBJ1-2; 10 nucleotides align to TRBD1. The V segment lost 7 bases and the J segment 4 bases; nucleotides outside the gene matches: 6. Per the germline V gene, CDR1 is MDHEN and CDR2 is SYDVKM. The CDR3 spans 14 residues. DNA for the CDR3: TGTGCCAGCATCTGGGACAGGGGCGGCTATGGCTACACCTTC. Translation: CASIWDRGGYGYTF.

The chain is built from TRBV28 and TRBJ2-7; 8 nucleotides match TRBD1. Germline V gives CDR1 MDHEN, CDR2 SYDVKM. CDR3 size: 13 residues. The trim removed 7 bases at V and 6 bases at J, leaving 8 bases unmatched. The CDR3 region has the DNA TGTGCCAGCACATCGAACAGGGGGAGCGAGCAGTACTTC. Amino acids: CASTSNRGSEQYF. Filled out from reference TRBV28 and TRBJ2-7, the complete variable domain reads DVKVTQSSRYLVKRTGEKVFLECVQDMDHENMFWYRQDPGLGLRLIYFSYDVKMKEKGDIPEGYSVSREKKERFSLILESASTNQTSMYLCASTSNRGSEQYFGPGTRLTVT.

V usage is TRBV5-5 and J usage is TRBJ2-3; 8 positions match TRBD2. V lost 4 bases, J lost 2 bases, and 6 bases stayed unmatched. The CDR3 runs 15 residues. The germline V gene has CDR1 SGHKS and CDR2 YYEKEE (reference sequence). The CDR3 DNA reads TGTGCCAGCAGCAGAATAGCGGGGATCACAGATACGCAGTATTTT. Translated: CASSRIAGITDTQYF.

This clone was counted only a few times. J is TRBJ1-4 and V is TRBV7-9, with 12 bases fitting TRBD1. The CDR3 consists of 14 residues. Unmatched junction bases numbered 3, after V lost 5 bases and J lost 8 bases. From germline, CDR1 is SEHNR and CDR2 FQNEAQ (reference sequence). The CDR3 reads CASSAGTGGEKLFF. CDR3 sequence (DNA): TGTGCCAGCAGCGCGGGGACAGGGGGCGAAAAACTGTTTTTT.

This clone has only a few counts. The V gene is TRBV4-1, the J gene TRBJ2-1; D is perhaps TRBD1 (5 bases). V was trimmed by 0 bases and J by 5 bases, leaving 11 bases between them. The CDR3 spans 15 residues. Germline CDR1 and CDR2: MGHRA and YSYEKL. Here the CDR3 reads CASSQDPQGNNEQFF. The CDR3 DNA follows: TGCGCCAGCAGCCAAGATCCTCAGGGAAACAATGAGCAGTTCTTC.

This clone was seen a few times. The V gene is TRBV7-6, the J gene TRBJ1-1, with D hard to call. V shed 2 bases and J shed 4 bases, with 11 bases lying between them. Looked up from germline, CDR1 is SGHVS and CDR2 is FNYEAQ. This CDR3 has 14 residues. The CDR3 DNA reads TGTGCCAGCAGCTTATTCCCCTCGAGCACTGAAGCTTTCTTT. The encoded protein is CASSLFPSSTEAFF.

The chain carries TRBV7-9 and TRBJ2-1; D is perhaps TRBD2 (6 bases). With 4 bases removed from V and 0 bases from J, the gap between germline ends came to 7 bases. CDR3 length: 14 residues. The germline CDR1 and CDR2 sequences are SEHNR and FQNEAQ (reference sequence). In DNA form, the CDR3 reads TGTGCCAGCAGCTGGGGGGTCTCCTACAATGAGCAGTTCTTC. This sequence encodes CASSWGVSYNEQFF.

The chain combines TRBV19 with TRBJ1-1; TRBD1 is a possible D gene (5 bases). Germline-derived CDR1 and CDR2 are LNHDA and SQIVND (reference sequence). This CDR3 comprises 11 residues. V was pared by 8 bases and J by 1 base, with 5 bases between. The DNA of the CDR3 is TGTGCCAGTCAGGGGAACACTGAAGCTTTCTTT. Amino acids: CASQGNTEAFF.